A selection of T cell receptor beta chains follows, all from one sample in a study of tumor and adjacent non-tumor tissue in lung cancer. TCRdb fed the multiplex PCR reads into MiXCR, producing one record per CDR3 protein. The data contain approximately 76,000 distinct CDR3 sequences, nearly 70% of them singletons. What was sequenced was lung tumor tissue. Receptors were obtained from a woman in her 70s with non-small cell lung cancer. Each CDR3 is given with its conserved first and last residue. Fields, in order: clone size, J gene, D gene, CDR3 length, V gene, CDR3 DNA, CDR3 protein. A D gene is named only where the DNA matches it firmly. The listing skips clone size in some rows; elsewhere it reads once, few, many or a size class.

clone_size: many
j_call: TRBJ2-7
d_call: TRBD1
cdr3_length: 16
v_call: TRBV4-1
cdr3_nt: TGCGCCAGCAGCCACCTGACCGGACAGGGGGCTTGGGAGCAGTACTTC
cdr3_aa: CASSHLTGQGAWEQYF

clone_size: NA
j_call: TRBJ2-2
d_call: TRBD2
cdr3_length: 16
v_call: TRBV6-5
cdr3_nt: TGTGCCAGCGGCTTAGCGGGAGGGCCGAACACCGAGGAGCTGTTTTTT
cdr3_aa: CASGLAGGPNTEELFF

clone_size: NA
j_call: TRBJ1-2
d_call: TRBD1
cdr3_length: 13
v_call: TRBV10-3
cdr3_nt: TGTGCCATCAGGGGACAGGGGGCGTTTGTCTACACCTTC
cdr3_aa: CAIRGQGAFVYTF

clone_size: NA
j_call: TRBJ2-5
d_call: TRBD1
cdr3_length: 14
v_call: TRBV6-5
cdr3_nt: TGTGCCACCAGGATGGACAGGAACCAAGAGACACAGTACTTC
cdr3_aa: CATRMDRNQETQYF

clone_size: NA
j_call: TRBJ2-7
d_call: NA
cdr3_length: 15
v_call: TRBV20-1
cdr3_nt: TGCAGTGCTAGGGGGGGTGCGGGATTCACCTACGAGCGGTACTTC
cdr3_aa: CSARGGAGFTYERYF

clone_size: NA
j_call: TRBJ2-7
d_call: NA
cdr3_length: 13
v_call: TRBV12-3/TRBV12-4
cdr3_nt: TGTGCCAGCAGTCTGGGCCTCACCAACGAGCAGTACTTC
cdr3_aa: CASSLGLTNEQYF

clone_size: NA
j_call: TRBJ1-1
d_call: TRBD1
cdr3_length: 15
v_call: TRBV18
cdr3_nt: TGTGCCAGCTCATCCCGGACAGGTACGAACACTGAAGCTTTCTTT
cdr3_aa: CASSSRTGTNTEAFF

clone_size: NA
j_call: TRBJ2-7
d_call: TRBD2
cdr3_length: 22
v_call: TRBV4-2
cdr3_nt: TGTGCCAGCAACCAAGTTTTCATCAAATTACTAGCGGCATTACCGAGCTCCTACGAGCAGTACTTC
cdr3_aa: CASNQVFIKLLAALPSSYEQYF

clone_size: NA
j_call: TRBJ1-5
d_call: NA
cdr3_length: 19
v_call: TRBV28
cdr3_nt: TGTGCCAGCAGTTTAAGGAATCTTGCCGGGGGCTCGGGCAATCAGCCCCGGCATTTT
cdr3_aa: CASSLRNLAGGSGNQPRHF

clone_size: once
j_call: TRBJ2-5
d_call: NA
cdr3_length: 15
v_call: TRBV5-1
cdr3_nt: TGCACCACCAGCTTGGGGTCGGCGGCACAAGAGACCCAGTACTTC
cdr3_aa: CTTSLGSAAQETQYF

clone_size: NA
j_call: TRBJ1-5
d_call: NA
cdr3_length: 14
v_call: TRBV30
cdr3_nt: TGTGCCTGGAGTGTACAAGATCGGAATCAGCCCCAGCATTTT
cdr3_aa: CAWSVQDRNQPQHF

clone_size: many
j_call: TRBJ1-5
d_call: NA
cdr3_length: 16
v_call: TRBV7-8
cdr3_nt: TGTGCCAGCAGCTTGAGAGGGACCGATAGCAATCAGCCCCAGCATTTT
cdr3_aa: CASSLRGTDSNQPQHF

clone_size: many
j_call: TRBJ2-3
d_call: NA
cdr3_length: 12
v_call: TRBV7-8
cdr3_nt: TGTGCCAGCAGCTTATATGGGGATACGCAGTATTTT
cdr3_aa: CASSLYGDTQYF

clone_size: medium-sized
j_call: TRBJ2-7
d_call: NA
cdr3_length: 10
v_call: TRBV29-1
cdr3_nt: TGCAGCGTTGCCAACTACGAGCAGTACTTC
cdr3_aa: CSVANYEQYF

clone_size: NA
j_call: TRBJ1-2
d_call: NA
cdr3_length: 12
v_call: TRBV6-6
cdr3_nt: TGTGCAAGCAGCAGAACTGCGGCCGGCCACACCTTC
cdr3_aa: CASSRTAAGHTF

clone_size: NA
j_call: TRBJ2-7
d_call: NA
cdr3_length: 15
v_call: TRBV6-5
cdr3_nt: TGTGCCAGCACCTCGCAATTGGAGGGATCCTACGAGCAGTACTTC
cdr3_aa: CASTSQLEGSYEQYF

clone_size: many
j_call: TRBJ2-5
d_call: TRBD2
cdr3_length: 15
v_call: TRBV5-1
cdr3_nt: TGCGCCAGCAGCCGACTAGCGGGAGTTCAAGAGACCCAGTACTTC
cdr3_aa: CASSRLAGVQETQYF

clone_size: NA
j_call: TRBJ2-4
d_call: TRBD2
cdr3_length: 14
v_call: TRBV12-3/TRBV12-4
cdr3_nt: TGTGCCAGCAGCTTAGGACTAGCCAAAAACATTCGGTACTTC
cdr3_aa: CASSLGLAKNIRYF

clone_size: many
j_call: TRBJ2-2
d_call: NA
cdr3_length: 13
v_call: TRBV12-3/TRBV12-4
cdr3_nt: TGCGCCAACAGCGAATCGGGCACCGGGGAGCTGTTTTTT
cdr3_aa: CANSESGTGELFF

clone_size: NA
j_call: TRBJ2-4
d_call: TRBD2
cdr3_length: 13
v_call: TRBV6-6
cdr3_nt: TGTGCCAGTGCGGGGGGCGATTATTCCACTCAGTACTTC
cdr3_aa: CASAGGDYSTQYF

clone_size: NA
j_call: TRBJ2-3
d_call: TRBD2
cdr3_length: 18
v_call: TRBV5-1
cdr3_nt: TGCGCCAGCAGGATACTAGCGGGAGTAGTGGGCAGCACAGATACGCAGTATTTT
cdr3_aa: CASRILAGVVGSTDTQYF

clone_size: NA
j_call: TRBJ1-2
d_call: NA
cdr3_length: 13
v_call: TRBV11-2
cdr3_nt: TGCGCCAGCAGCACCACAGGAGTCTTCGGCTACACCTTC
cdr3_aa: CASSTTGVFGYTF

clone_size: NA
j_call: TRBJ2-1
d_call: TRBD1
cdr3_length: 16
v_call: TRBV4-2
cdr3_nt: TGTGCCAGCAACCACGGAACAGGGGGCACCTGCAATGAGCAGTTCTTC
cdr3_aa: CASNHGTGGTCNEQFF

clone_size: NA
j_call: TRBJ2-5
d_call: TRBD2
cdr3_length: 14
v_call: TRBV29-1
cdr3_nt: TGCAGCGTTGCGACTAGCGGAGGCCAAGAGACCCAATGCTTC
cdr3_aa: CSVATSGGQETQCF

clone_size: many
j_call: TRBJ2-2
d_call: NA
cdr3_length: 15
v_call: TRBV5-1
cdr3_nt: TGCGCCAGCAGCCGTACTTCGGAGTGGACCGGGGAGCTGTTTTTT
cdr3_aa: CASSRTSEWTGELFF

clone_size: many
j_call: TRBJ2-3
d_call: TRBD2
cdr3_length: 14
v_call: TRBV6-6
cdr3_nt: TGTGCCAGCATGCAGCGGGAGTTTACAGATACGCAGTATTTT
cdr3_aa: CASMQREFTDTQYF

clone_size: NA
j_call: TRBJ2-5
d_call: NA
cdr3_length: 19
v_call: TRBV6-1
cdr3_nt: TGTGCCAGCAGTGAAACTATTCTACACCCGGGACATAGGCAAGAGACCCAGTACTTC
cdr3_aa: CASSETILHPGHRQETQYF

clone_size: medium-sized
j_call: TRBJ2-1
d_call: NA
cdr3_length: 15
v_call: TRBV29-1
cdr3_nt: TGCAGCGTTGAAGGGGCCTGGACCGCGACTCGTGAGCAGTTCTTC
cdr3_aa: CSVEGAWTATREQFF

clone_size: NA
j_call: TRBJ1-1
d_call: NA
cdr3_length: 17
v_call: TRBV5-1
cdr3_nt: TGCGCCAGCAGCACCCGTGACGGCACTTTCATGAACACTGAAGCTTTCTTT
cdr3_aa: CASSTRDGTFMNTEAFF